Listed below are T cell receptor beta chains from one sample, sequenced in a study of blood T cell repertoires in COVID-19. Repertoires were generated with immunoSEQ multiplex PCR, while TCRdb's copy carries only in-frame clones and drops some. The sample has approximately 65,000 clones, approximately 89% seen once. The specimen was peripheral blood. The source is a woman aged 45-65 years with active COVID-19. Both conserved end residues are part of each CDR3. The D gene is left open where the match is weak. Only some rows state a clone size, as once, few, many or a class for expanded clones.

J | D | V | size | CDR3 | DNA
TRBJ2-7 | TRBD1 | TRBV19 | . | CASSIGAGGYEQYF | TGTGCCAGTAGTATAGGGGCAGGGGGCTACGAGCAGTACTTC
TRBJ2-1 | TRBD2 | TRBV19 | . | CASSIRGLAGYSDYNEQFF | TGTGCCAGTAGTATAAGGGGACTAGCGGGATACAGTGATTACAATGAGCAGTTCTTC
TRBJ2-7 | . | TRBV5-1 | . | CASREVTAYEQYF | TGCGCCAGCAGAGAGGTCACGGCCTACGAGCAGTACTTC
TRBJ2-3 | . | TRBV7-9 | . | CASSHLRRAADTQYF | TGTGCCAGCAGTCATCTACGGAGGGCCGCAGATACGCAGTATTTT
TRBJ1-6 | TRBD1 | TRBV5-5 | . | CASSHGQGGAYNSPLHF | TGTGCCAGCAGCCACGGACAGGGAGGGGCCTATAATTCACCCCTCCACTTT
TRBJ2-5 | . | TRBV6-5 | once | CASLKQGSGETQYF | TGTGCCAGCTTAAAACAGGGAAGTGGGGAGACCCAGTACTTC
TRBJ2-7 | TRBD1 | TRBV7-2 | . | CASSPQGAKLNEQYF | TGTGCCAGCAGTCCACAGGGGGCTAAGTTGAACGAGCAGTACTTC
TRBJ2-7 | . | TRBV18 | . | CASSPPEGQGAEQYF | TGTGCCAGCTCACCACCGGAGGGGCAGGGAGCCGAGCAGTACTTC
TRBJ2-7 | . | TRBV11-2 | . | CASSLQLQTYEQYF | TGTGCCAGCAGCTTACAGTTACAAACCTACGAGCAGTACTTC
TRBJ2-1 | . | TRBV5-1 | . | CASNQDSYNEQFF | TGCGCCAGCAATCAGGACTCCTACAATGAGCAGTTCTTC
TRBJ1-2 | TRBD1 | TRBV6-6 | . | CASSPRTGTMATYGYTF | TGTGCCAGCAGTCCCCGGACAGGGACAATGGCCACCTATGGCTACACCTTC
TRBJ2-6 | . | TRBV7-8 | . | CASSLPSGGPLSGANVLTF | TGTGCCAGCAGCTTACCTTCGGGGGGCCCGCTCTCTGGGGCCAACGTCCTGACTTTC
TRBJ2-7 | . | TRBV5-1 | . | CASSLRGSYEQYF | TGCGCCAGCAGCCTACGGGGGTCCTACGAGCAGTACTTC
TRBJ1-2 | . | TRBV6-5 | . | CASSYSGGLQSYGYTF | TGTGCCAGCAGTTACTCGGGGGGATTGCAATCCTATGGCTACACCTTC
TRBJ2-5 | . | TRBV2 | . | CASSEEDGGVETQYF | TGTGCCAGCAGTGAGGAGGACGGCGGGGTAGAGACCCAGTACTTC
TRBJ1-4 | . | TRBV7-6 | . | CASSARQGSNEKLFF | TGTGCCAGCAGCGCGCGACAAGGAAGTAATGAAAAACTGTTTTTT
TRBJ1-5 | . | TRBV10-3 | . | CAISRSRQADQPQHF | TGTGCCATCAGCCGAAGTCGACAGGCCGATCAGCCCCAGCATTTT
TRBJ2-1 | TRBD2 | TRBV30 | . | CASETEPELAGENEQFF | TGTGCCTCAGAGACAGAACCCGAACTAGCGGGAGAAAATGAGCAGTTCTTC
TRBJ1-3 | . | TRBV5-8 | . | CASSLEGESGNTIYF | TGTGCCAGCAGTTTGGAGGGGGAATCTGGAAACACCATATATTTT
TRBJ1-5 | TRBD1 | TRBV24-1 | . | CATSDNLRTGVNQPQHF | TGTGCCACCAGTGATAACCTCAGGACAGGGGTAAATCAGCCCCAGCATTTT
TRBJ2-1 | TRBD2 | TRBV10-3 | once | CAISESGASGSDEQFF | TGTGCCATCAGTGAGTCTGGGGCTAGCGGGAGTGATGAGCAGTTCTTC
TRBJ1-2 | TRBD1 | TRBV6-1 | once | CASSERGTAAGYGYTF | TGTGCCAGCAGTGAACGAGGGACAGCGGCGGGCTATGGCTACACCTTC
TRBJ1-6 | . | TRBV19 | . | CASSPEGPQRNSPLHF | TGTGCCAGTAGTCCCGAGGGCCCCCAAAGGAATTCACCCCTCCACTTT
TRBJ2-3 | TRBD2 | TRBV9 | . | CASSVSGREADTQYF | TGTGCCAGCAGCGTATCTGGTCGGGAGGCAGATACGCAGTATTTT